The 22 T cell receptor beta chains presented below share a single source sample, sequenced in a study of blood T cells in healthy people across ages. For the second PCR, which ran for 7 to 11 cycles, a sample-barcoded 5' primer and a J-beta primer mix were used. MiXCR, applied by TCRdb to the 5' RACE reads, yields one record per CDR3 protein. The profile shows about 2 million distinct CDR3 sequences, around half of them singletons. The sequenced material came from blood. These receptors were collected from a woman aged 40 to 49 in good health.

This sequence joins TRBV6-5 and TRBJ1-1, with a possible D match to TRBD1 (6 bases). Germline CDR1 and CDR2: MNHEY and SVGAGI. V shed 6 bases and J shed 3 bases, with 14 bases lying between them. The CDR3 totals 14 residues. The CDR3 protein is CASRLTGRDTEAFF. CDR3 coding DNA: TGTGCCAGCAGACTTACAGGGAGGGACACTGAAGCTTTCTTT.

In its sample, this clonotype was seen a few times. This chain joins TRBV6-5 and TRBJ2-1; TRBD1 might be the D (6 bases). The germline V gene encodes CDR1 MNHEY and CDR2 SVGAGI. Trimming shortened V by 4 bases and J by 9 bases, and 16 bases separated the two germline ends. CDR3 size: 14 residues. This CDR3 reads CASSFDRLESEQFF. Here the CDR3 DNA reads TGTGCCAGCAGTTTCGACAGGTTAGAAAGTGAGCAGTTCTTC.

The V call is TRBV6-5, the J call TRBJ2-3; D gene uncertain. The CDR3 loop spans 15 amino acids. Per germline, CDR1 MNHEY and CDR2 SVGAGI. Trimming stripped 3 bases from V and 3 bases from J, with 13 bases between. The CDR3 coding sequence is TGTGCCAGCAGTTATTTGGCCAGGAGTACAGATACGCAGTATTTT. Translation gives CASSYLARSTDTQYF.

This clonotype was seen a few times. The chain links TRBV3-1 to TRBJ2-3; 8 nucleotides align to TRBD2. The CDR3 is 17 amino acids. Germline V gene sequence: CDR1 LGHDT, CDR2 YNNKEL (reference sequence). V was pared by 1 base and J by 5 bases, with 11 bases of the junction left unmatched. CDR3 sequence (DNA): TGTGCCAGCAGCCAAGCCTTACACGGGGGGGCTGGAGATACGCAGTATTTT. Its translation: CASSQALHGGAGDTQYF.

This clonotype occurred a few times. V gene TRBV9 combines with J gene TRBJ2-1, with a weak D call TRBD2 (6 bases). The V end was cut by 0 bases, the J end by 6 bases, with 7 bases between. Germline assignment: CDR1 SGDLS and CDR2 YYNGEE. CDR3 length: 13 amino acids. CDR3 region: CASSVDGGNEQFF. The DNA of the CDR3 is TGTGCCAGCAGCGTAGACGGGGGCAATGAGCAGTTCTTC.

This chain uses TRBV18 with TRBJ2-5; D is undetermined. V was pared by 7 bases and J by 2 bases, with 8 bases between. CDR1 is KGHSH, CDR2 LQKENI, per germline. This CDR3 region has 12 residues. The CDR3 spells CASLRSQETQYF. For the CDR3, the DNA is TGTGCCAGCTTGAGGAGTCAAGAGACCCAGTACTTC.

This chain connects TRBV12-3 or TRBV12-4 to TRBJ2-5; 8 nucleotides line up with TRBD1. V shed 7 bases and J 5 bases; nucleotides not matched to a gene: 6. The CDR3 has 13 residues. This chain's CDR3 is CASNTGGSETQYF. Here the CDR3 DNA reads TGTGCCAGCAACACAGGGGGATCGGAGACCCAGTACTTC.

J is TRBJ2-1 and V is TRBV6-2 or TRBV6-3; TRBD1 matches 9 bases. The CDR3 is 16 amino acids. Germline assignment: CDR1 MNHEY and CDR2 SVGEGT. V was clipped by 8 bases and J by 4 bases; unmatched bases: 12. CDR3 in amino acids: CASGRSRDRDYNEQFF. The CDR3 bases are TGTGCCAGCGGTAGAAGCAGGGACAGGGATTACAATGAGCAGTTCTTC.

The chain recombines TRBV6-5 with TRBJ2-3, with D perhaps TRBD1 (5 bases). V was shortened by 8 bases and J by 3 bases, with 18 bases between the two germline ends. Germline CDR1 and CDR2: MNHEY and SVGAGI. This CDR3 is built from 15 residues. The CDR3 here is CASLPGRATTDTQYF. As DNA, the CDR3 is TGTGCCAGCCTCCCGGGCAGGGCCACTACAGATACGCAGTATTTT.

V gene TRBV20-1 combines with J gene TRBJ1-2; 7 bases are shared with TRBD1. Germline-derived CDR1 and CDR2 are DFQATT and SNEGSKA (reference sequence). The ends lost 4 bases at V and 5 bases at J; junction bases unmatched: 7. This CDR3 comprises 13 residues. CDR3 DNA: TGCAGTGCTAACCGACAGGGTGGATATGGCTACACCTTC. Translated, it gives CSANRQGGYGYTF.

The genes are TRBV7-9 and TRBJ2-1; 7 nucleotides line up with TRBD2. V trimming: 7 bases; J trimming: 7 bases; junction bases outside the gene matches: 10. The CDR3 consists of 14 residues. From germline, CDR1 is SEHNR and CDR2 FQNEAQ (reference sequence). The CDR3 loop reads CASKAQQGLNEQFF. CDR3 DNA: TGTGCCAGCAAAGCTCAGCAGGGACTAAATGAGCAGTTCTTC.

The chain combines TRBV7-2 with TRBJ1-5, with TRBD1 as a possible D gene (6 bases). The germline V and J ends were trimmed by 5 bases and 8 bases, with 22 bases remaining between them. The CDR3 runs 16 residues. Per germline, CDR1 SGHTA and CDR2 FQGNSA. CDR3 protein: CASSPLGGPGAKPQHF. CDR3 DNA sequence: TGTGCCAGCAGCCCGCTAGGGGGACCGGGGGCAAAGCCCCAGCATTTT.

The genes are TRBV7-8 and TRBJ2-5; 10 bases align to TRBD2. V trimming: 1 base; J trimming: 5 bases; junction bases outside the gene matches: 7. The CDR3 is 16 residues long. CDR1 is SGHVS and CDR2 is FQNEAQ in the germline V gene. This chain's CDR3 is CASSLELAGIRETQYF. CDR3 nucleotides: TGTGCCAGCAGCTTAGAACTAGCGGGGATTCGGGAGACCCAGTACTTC.

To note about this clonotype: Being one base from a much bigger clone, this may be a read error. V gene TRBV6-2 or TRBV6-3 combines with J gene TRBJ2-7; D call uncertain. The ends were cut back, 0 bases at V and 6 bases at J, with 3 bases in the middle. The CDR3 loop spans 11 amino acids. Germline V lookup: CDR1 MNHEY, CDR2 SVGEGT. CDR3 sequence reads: CASSYSIEQYF. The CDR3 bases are TGTGCCAGCAGTTACTCGATCGAGCAGTACTTC.

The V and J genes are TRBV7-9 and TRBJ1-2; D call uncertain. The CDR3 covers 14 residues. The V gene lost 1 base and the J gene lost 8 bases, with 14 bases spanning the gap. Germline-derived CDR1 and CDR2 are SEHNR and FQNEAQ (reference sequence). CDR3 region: CASSLGPRVRGYTF. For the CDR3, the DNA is TGTGCCAGCAGCTTAGGCCCGAGAGTTCGCGGCTACACCTTC.

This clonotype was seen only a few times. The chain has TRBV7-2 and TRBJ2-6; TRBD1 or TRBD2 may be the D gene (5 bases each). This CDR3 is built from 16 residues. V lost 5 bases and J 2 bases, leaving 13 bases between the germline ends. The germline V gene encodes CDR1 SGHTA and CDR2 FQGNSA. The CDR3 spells CASSPPMGAGANVLTF. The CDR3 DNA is TGTGCCAGCAGCCCCCCTATGGGGGCTGGGGCCAACGTCCTGACTTTC. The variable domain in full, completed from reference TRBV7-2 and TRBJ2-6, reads GAGVSQSPSNKVTEKGKDVELRCDPISGHTALYWYRQSLGQGLEFLIYFQGNSAPDKSGLPSDRFSAERTGGSVSTLTIQRTQQEDSAVYLCASSPPMGAGANVLTFGAGSRLTVL.

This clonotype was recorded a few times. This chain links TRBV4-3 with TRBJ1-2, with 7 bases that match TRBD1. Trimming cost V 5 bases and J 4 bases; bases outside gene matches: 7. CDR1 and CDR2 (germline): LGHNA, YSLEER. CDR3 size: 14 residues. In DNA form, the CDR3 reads TGCGCCAGCAGCGCTACCACAGGGGTCTATGGCTACACCTTC. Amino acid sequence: CASSATTGVYGYTF.

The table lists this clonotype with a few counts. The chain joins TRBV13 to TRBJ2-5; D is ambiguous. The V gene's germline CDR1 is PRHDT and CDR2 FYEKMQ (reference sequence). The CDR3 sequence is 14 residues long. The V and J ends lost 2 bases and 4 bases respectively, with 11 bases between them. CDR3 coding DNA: TGTGCCAGCAGCTTAAGAACTTTATCAGAGACCCAGTACTTC. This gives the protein CASSLRTLSETQYF.

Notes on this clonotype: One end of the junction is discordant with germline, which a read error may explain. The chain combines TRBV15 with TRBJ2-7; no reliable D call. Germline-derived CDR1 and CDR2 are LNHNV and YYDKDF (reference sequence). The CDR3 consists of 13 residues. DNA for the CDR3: TGTGTCACCAGCAGAGCTGGGGATTACGAGCAGTACTTC. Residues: CVTSRAGDYEQYF.

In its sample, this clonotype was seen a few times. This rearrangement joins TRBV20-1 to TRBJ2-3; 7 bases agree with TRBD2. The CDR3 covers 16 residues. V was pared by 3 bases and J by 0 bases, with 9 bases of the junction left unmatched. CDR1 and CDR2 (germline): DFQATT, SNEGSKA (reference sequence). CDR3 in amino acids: CSARASSGTSTDTQYF. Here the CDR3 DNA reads TGCAGTGCTAGGGCCTCGAGCGGGACTAGCACAGATACGCAGTATTTT.

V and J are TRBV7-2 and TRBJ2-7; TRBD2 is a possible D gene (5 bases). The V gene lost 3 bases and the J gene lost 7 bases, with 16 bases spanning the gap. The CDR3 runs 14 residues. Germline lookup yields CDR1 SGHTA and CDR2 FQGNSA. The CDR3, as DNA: TGTGCCAGCAGCTTTCTAGCCCGCCTCAATGAGCAGTACTTC. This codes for CASSFLARLNEQYF.

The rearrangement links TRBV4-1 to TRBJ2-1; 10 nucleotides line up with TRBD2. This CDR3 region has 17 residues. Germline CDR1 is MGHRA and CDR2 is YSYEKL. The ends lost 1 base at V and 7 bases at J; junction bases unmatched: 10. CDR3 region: CASSQVETAGGRNEQFF. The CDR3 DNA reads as TGCGCCAGCAGCCAAGTGGAAACAGCGGGGGGGCGAAATGAGCAGTTCTTC.